A selection of T cell receptor beta chains follows, all from one sample in a study of patients with pleural tuberculosis. TCRdb processed the reads anew with MiXCR; each CDR3 protein has one entry. The data show around 50,000 distinct CDR3 sequences, approximately 7.9% seen once. These receptor sequences come from a human donor with pleural tuberculosis. The CDR3 runs from the conserved cysteine through the conserved F or W. A D gene is named only where the DNA matches it firmly. Rows may omit the clone size; those that give it use once, few, many or a size class.

v_call: TRBV24-1; j_call: TRBJ1-5; clone_size: many; cdr3_length: 16; d_call: .; cdr3_nt: TGTGCCACCAGTGATGCATCGGGGATTGGCAATCAGCCCCAGCATTTT; cdr3_aa: CATSDASGIGNQPQHF
v_call: TRBV11-2; j_call: TRBJ2-5; clone_size: many; cdr3_length: 15; d_call: .; cdr3_nt: TGTGCCAGCAGCTACGCCGGGGCCAGACAAGAGACCCAGTACTTC; cdr3_aa: CASSYAGARQETQYF
v_call: TRBV12-3/TRBV12-4; j_call: TRBJ2-5; clone_size: many; cdr3_length: 14; d_call: .; cdr3_nt: TGTGCCAGCAGTTTTCTAGGGGAGCAAGAGACCCAGTACTTC; cdr3_aa: CASSFLGEQETQYF
v_call: TRBV20-1; j_call: TRBJ2-1; clone_size: many; cdr3_length: 16; d_call: TRBD2; cdr3_nt: TGCAGTGCTACCACGAGACTAGCGGGAGGGTACAATGAGCAGTTCTTC; cdr3_aa: CSATTRLAGGYNEQFF
v_call: TRBV20-1; j_call: TRBJ2-1; clone_size: many; cdr3_length: 16; d_call: .; cdr3_nt: TGCAGTGCTAGGGGCGGGGAGAGGCGTGGTCCCAATGAGCAGTTCTTC; cdr3_aa: CSARGGERRGPNEQFF
v_call: TRBV27; j_call: TRBJ1-1; clone_size: many; cdr3_length: 15; d_call: .; cdr3_nt: TGTGCCAGCACCGGGGGGAGAAACCCGAACACTGAAGCTTTCTTT; cdr3_aa: CASTGGRNPNTEAFF
v_call: TRBV28; j_call: TRBJ2-3; clone_size: many; cdr3_length: 16; d_call: TRBD2; cdr3_nt: TGTGCCAGCATCCCTGGGACTAGCGGAAACACAGATACGCAGTATTTT; cdr3_aa: CASIPGTSGNTDTQYF
v_call: TRBV6-1; j_call: TRBJ1-1; clone_size: many; cdr3_length: 15; d_call: TRBD1; cdr3_nt: TGTGCCAGCAGTGATCTTGAGGACAGGTGGACTGAAGCTTTCTTT; cdr3_aa: CASSDLEDRWTEAFF
v_call: TRBV11-2; j_call: TRBJ1-2; clone_size: many; cdr3_length: 13; d_call: TRBD1; cdr3_nt: TGTGCCAGCGGACAGGGACGGAACTATGGCTACACCTTC; cdr3_aa: CASGQGRNYGYTF
v_call: TRBV28; j_call: TRBJ2-3; clone_size: many; cdr3_length: 11; d_call: .; cdr3_nt: TGTGCCAGCAGTTTAAAAGATACGCAGTATTTT; cdr3_aa: CASSLKDTQYF
v_call: TRBV4-1; j_call: TRBJ1-5; clone_size: many; cdr3_length: 13; d_call: .; cdr3_nt: TGCGCCAGCAGCTCGGCTCTGGGGCAGCCCCAGCATTTT; cdr3_aa: CASSSALGQPQHF
v_call: TRBV28; j_call: TRBJ2-3; clone_size: many; cdr3_length: 15; d_call: TRBD1; cdr3_nt: TGTGCCAGCAGTCCCCGGGACAGGGGAACAGATACGCAGTATTTT; cdr3_aa: CASSPRDRGTDTQYF
v_call: TRBV28; j_call: TRBJ1-1; clone_size: many; cdr3_length: 13; d_call: .; cdr3_nt: TGTGCCAGCAGTTTTTCAGGGACCACTGAAGCTTTCTTT; cdr3_aa: CASSFSGTTEAFF
v_call: TRBV12-3/TRBV12-4; j_call: TRBJ2-3; clone_size: .; cdr3_length: 12; d_call: .; cdr3_nt: TGTGCCAGCAGTTTTGGTAGTCATACGCAGTATTTT; cdr3_aa: CASSFGSHTQYF
v_call: TRBV11-1; j_call: TRBJ2-2; clone_size: many; cdr3_length: 14; d_call: TRBD1; cdr3_nt: TGTGCCAGCAGCACGGGACAGGGGAACGGGGAGCTGTTTTTT; cdr3_aa: CASSTGQGNGELFF
v_call: TRBV6-5; j_call: TRBJ2-7; clone_size: many; cdr3_length: 12; d_call: .; cdr3_nt: TGTGCCAGCAGTTCCACCGTGTACGAGCAGTACTTC; cdr3_aa: CASSSTVYEQYF
v_call: TRBV7-8; j_call: TRBJ1-5; clone_size: many; cdr3_length: 13; d_call: .; cdr3_nt: TGTGCCAGCAGCTTAAGTGATTGGCAGCCCCAGCATTTT; cdr3_aa: CASSLSDWQPQHF
v_call: TRBV10-3; j_call: TRBJ2-7; clone_size: many; cdr3_length: 12; d_call: TRBD1; cdr3_nt: TGTGCCATCAGTGAAGTGACAGGGGAGCAGTACTTC; cdr3_aa: CAISEVTGEQYF
v_call: TRBV11-1; j_call: TRBJ2-7; clone_size: many; cdr3_length: 12; d_call: .; cdr3_nt: TGTGCCAGCAGCTCGGACTACGGCGAGCAGTACTTC; cdr3_aa: CASSSDYGEQYF
v_call: TRBV19; j_call: TRBJ2-3; clone_size: few; cdr3_length: 17; d_call: TRBD2; cdr3_nt: TGTGCCAGTAGCCCTTTCATGGGGAGGGGCCACACAGATACGCAGTATTTT; cdr3_aa: CASSPFMGRGHTDTQYF
v_call: TRBV29-1; j_call: TRBJ2-1; clone_size: few; cdr3_length: 13; d_call: TRBD1; cdr3_nt: TGCAGCGGGACAGGGGGTGTCTACAATGAGCAGTTCTTC; cdr3_aa: CSGTGGVYNEQFF
v_call: TRBV20-1; j_call: TRBJ2-1; clone_size: many; cdr3_length: 14; d_call: TRBD2; cdr3_nt: TGCAGTGCTAGAGGTACTAGCGGTCACAATGAGCAGTTCTTC; cdr3_aa: CSARGTSGHNEQFF
v_call: TRBV20-1; j_call: TRBJ2-1; clone_size: many; cdr3_length: 16; d_call: TRBD2; cdr3_nt: TGCAGTGCTAGAGATTTCCAGCGGGAGGCCAACAATGAGCAGTTCTTC; cdr3_aa: CSARDFQREANNEQFF
v_call: TRBV6-5; j_call: TRBJ2-1; clone_size: many; cdr3_length: 12; d_call: .; cdr3_nt: TGTGCCAGCAGTTCATCCGGCCAGAGGGAGTTCTTC; cdr3_aa: CASSSSGQREFF
v_call: TRBV28; j_call: TRBJ2-5; clone_size: few; cdr3_length: 15; d_call: .; cdr3_nt: TGTGCCAGCGCACCTTGGGCGGCGAAACAAGAGACCCAGTACTTC; cdr3_aa: CASAPWAAKQETQYF
v_call: TRBV27; j_call: TRBJ2-4; clone_size: many; cdr3_length: 14; d_call: TRBD1; cdr3_nt: TGTGCCAGCAGTTCCGGGACAGGCAAAAACATTCAGTACTTC; cdr3_aa: CASSSGTGKNIQYF
v_call: TRBV9; j_call: TRBJ2-5; clone_size: .; cdr3_length: 14; d_call: .; cdr3_nt: TGTGCCAGCAGCGGGGATTCTTATGGGGAGACCCAGTACTTC; cdr3_aa: CASSGDSYGETQYF
v_call: TRBV13; j_call: TRBJ2-3; clone_size: many; cdr3_length: 16; d_call: TRBD2; cdr3_nt: TGTGCCAGCAGCCCATTATGGACTAGCGGCACAGATACGCAGTATTTT; cdr3_aa: CASSPLWTSGTDTQYF
v_call: TRBV11-2; j_call: TRBJ2-1; clone_size: many; cdr3_length: 12; d_call: .; cdr3_nt: TGTGCCAGCAGCACTAACTCCAATGAGCAGTTCTTC; cdr3_aa: CASSTNSNEQFF
v_call: TRBV5-4; j_call: TRBJ2-3; clone_size: .; cdr3_length: 12; d_call: TRBD2; cdr3_nt: TGTGCCAGCAGCTCGACTAGCCAGACGCAGTATTTT; cdr3_aa: CASSSTSQTQYF
v_call: TRBV12-5; j_call: TRBJ1-1; clone_size: many; cdr3_length: 14; d_call: .; cdr3_nt: TGTGCTAGTGGTTTTTGGAGTCGGAACACTGAAGCTTTCTTT; cdr3_aa: CASGFWSRNTEAFF
v_call: TRBV6-1; j_call: TRBJ2-1; clone_size: many; cdr3_length: 15; d_call: TRBD1; cdr3_nt: TGTGCCAGCAGTGAGGTACCAGGGGGCTACAATGAGCAGTTCTTC; cdr3_aa: CASSEVPGGYNEQFF
v_call: TRBV18; j_call: TRBJ2-7; clone_size: many; cdr3_length: 14; d_call: TRBD2; cdr3_nt: TGTGCCAGCTCACCAGGGACTAGATCCTACGAGCAGTACTTC; cdr3_aa: CASSPGTRSYEQYF
v_call: TRBV29-1; j_call: TRBJ2-5; clone_size: .; cdr3_length: 12; d_call: .; cdr3_nt: TGCAGCGTTGCCAGGGCTCAAGAGACCCAGTACTTC; cdr3_aa: CSVARAQETQYF
v_call: TRBV27; j_call: TRBJ2-3; clone_size: many; cdr3_length: 16; d_call: TRBD2; cdr3_nt: TGTGCCAGCAGTTTATTTGGCGGGAGGGCCACAGATACGCAGTATTTT; cdr3_aa: CASSLFGGRATDTQYF
v_call: TRBV24-1; j_call: TRBJ1-1; clone_size: .; cdr3_length: 12; d_call: .; cdr3_nt: TGTGCCACCAGTGAGGGGGGGCGCGGAGCTTTCTTT; cdr3_aa: CATSEGGRGAFF
v_call: TRBV11-1; j_call: TRBJ2-2; clone_size: many; cdr3_length: 13; d_call: .; cdr3_nt: TGTGCCAGCAGCTTCGAGAACACCGGGGAGCTGTTTTTT; cdr3_aa: CASSFENTGELFF
v_call: TRBV7-3; j_call: TRBJ1-1; clone_size: many; cdr3_length: 14; d_call: .; cdr3_nt: TGTGCCAGCAGCTTAATGCAGGGAACCACTGAAGCTTTCTTT; cdr3_aa: CASSLMQGTTEAFF
v_call: TRBV19; j_call: TRBJ2-3; clone_size: .; cdr3_length: 15; d_call: TRBD1; cdr3_nt: TGTGCCAGTAGGGGGACGGGACAGATCACAGATACGCAGTATTTT; cdr3_aa: CASRGTGQITDTQYF
v_call: TRBV6-1; j_call: TRBJ2-1; clone_size: many; cdr3_length: 14; d_call: TRBD2; cdr3_nt: TGTGCCAGCAAACTATGGCGGGAGGGAATTGAGCAGTTCTTC; cdr3_aa: CASKLWREGIEQFF
v_call: TRBV19; j_call: TRBJ1-2; clone_size: many; cdr3_length: 16; d_call: .; cdr3_nt: TGTGCCAGTAGTGAGTCCGGGATGACAGCTAACTATGGCTACACCTTC; cdr3_aa: CASSESGMTANYGYTF
v_call: TRBV12-3/TRBV12-4; j_call: TRBJ2-2; clone_size: .; cdr3_length: 14; d_call: .; cdr3_nt: TGTGCCAGCAGTTTTCCGGGGCCCACCGGGGAGCTGTTTTTT; cdr3_aa: CASSFPGPTGELFF
v_call: TRBV28; j_call: TRBJ1-6; clone_size: many; cdr3_length: 13; d_call: .; cdr3_nt: TGTGCCAGCAGGGCGCAGGGAGGTTCACCCCTCCACTTT; cdr3_aa: CASRAQGGSPLHF
v_call: TRBV11-1; j_call: TRBJ2-3; clone_size: many; cdr3_length: 16; d_call: .; cdr3_nt: TGTGCCAGCAGCTTTATGGAGCGGACCCTCACAGATACGCAGTATTTT; cdr3_aa: CASSFMERTLTDTQYF
v_call: TRBV20-1; j_call: TRBJ1-1; clone_size: many; cdr3_length: 14; d_call: .; cdr3_nt: TGCAGTGCTAGAGTCCCAGGGTACACCACTGAAGCTTTCTTT; cdr3_aa: CSARVPGYTTEAFF
v_call: TRBV29-1; j_call: TRBJ2-3; clone_size: .; cdr3_length: 14; d_call: .; cdr3_nt: TGCAGCGTTCGAGGGGGCGGGGGCACAGATACGCAGTATTTT; cdr3_aa: CSVRGGGGTDTQYF
v_call: TRBV5-4; j_call: TRBJ2-3; clone_size: .; cdr3_length: 14; d_call: .; cdr3_nt: TGTGCCAGCAGCTTGGTCGGGAACGCAGATACGCAGTATTTT; cdr3_aa: CASSLVGNADTQYF
v_call: TRBV11-2; j_call: TRBJ1-1; clone_size: many; cdr3_length: 14; d_call: .; cdr3_nt: TGTGCCAGCAGCCCACAGGGTGCGAGCACTGAAGCTTTCTTT; cdr3_aa: CASSPQGASTEAFF
v_call: TRBV12-5; j_call: TRBJ1-5; clone_size: many; cdr3_length: 14; d_call: .; cdr3_nt: TGTGCTAGTGCCCGACAGAATAGCAATCAGCCCCAGCATTTT; cdr3_aa: CASARQNSNQPQHF